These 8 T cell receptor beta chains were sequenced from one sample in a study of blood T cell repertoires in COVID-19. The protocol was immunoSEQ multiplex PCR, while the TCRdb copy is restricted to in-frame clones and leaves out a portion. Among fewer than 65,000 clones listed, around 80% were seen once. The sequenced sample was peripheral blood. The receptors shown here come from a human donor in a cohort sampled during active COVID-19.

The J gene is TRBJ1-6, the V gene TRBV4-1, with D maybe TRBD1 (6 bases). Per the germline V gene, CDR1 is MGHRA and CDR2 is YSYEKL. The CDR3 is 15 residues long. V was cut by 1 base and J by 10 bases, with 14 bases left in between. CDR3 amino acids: CASSQGQGFGSPLHF. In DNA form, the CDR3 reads TGCGCCAGCAGCCAAGGTCAGGGGTTTGGATCACCCCTCCACTTT.

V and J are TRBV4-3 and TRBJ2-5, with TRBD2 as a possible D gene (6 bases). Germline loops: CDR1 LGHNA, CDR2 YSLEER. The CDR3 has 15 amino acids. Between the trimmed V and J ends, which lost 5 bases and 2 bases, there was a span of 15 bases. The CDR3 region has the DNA TGCGCCAGCAGCGGCGGTACCGGGAGACAAGAGACCCAGTACTTC. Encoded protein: CASSGGTGRQETQYF.

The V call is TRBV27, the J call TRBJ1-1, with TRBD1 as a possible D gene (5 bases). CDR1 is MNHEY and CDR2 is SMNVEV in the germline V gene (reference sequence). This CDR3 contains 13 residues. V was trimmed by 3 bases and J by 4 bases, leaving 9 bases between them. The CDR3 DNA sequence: TGTGCCAGCAGTTTGGCAGGGCCCACTGAAGCTTTCTTT. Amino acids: CASSLAGPTEAFF.

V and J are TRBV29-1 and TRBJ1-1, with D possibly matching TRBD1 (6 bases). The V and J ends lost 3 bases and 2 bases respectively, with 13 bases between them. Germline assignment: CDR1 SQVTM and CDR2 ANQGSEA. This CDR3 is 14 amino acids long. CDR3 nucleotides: TGCAGCGTTGATAGTCAGGGGACAAACACTGAAGCTTTCTTT. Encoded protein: CSVDSQGTNTEAFF.

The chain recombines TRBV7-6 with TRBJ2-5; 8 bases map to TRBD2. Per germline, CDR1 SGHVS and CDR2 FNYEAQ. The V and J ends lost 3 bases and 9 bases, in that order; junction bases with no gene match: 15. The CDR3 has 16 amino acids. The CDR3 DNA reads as TGTGCCAGCAGCTTGGAGTTAGCGGGGCCCTCGGGGGCCCAGTACTTC. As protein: CASSLELAGPSGAQYF.

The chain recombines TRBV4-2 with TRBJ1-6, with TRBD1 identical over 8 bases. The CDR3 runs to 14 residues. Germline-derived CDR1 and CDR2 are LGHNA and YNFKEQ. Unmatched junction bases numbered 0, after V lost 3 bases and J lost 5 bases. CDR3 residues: CASSQTGDNSPLHF. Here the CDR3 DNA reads TGTGCCAGCAGCCAGACAGGGGATAATTCACCCCTCCACTTT.

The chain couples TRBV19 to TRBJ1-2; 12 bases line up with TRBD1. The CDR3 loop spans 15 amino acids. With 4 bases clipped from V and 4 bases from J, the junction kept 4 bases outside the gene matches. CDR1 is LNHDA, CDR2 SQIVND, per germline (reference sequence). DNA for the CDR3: TGTGCCAGTAGTACAGGGACAGGGGGCGGCTATGGCTACACCTTC. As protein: CASSTGTGGGYGYTF.

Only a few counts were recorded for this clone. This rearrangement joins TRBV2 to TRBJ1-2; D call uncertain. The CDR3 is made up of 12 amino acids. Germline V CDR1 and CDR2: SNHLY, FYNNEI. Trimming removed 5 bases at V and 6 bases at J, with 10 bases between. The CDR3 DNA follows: TGTGCCAGCAGTCCCGGGTGGCATGGCTACACCTTC. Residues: CASSPGWHGYTF.